The entry below gives a single T cell receptor (beta chain) sequence along with its context. Its specific antigen is unknown. Base qualities are not at hand, and no much larger clone is one base apart. The donors were included in the validation cohort of over a hundred subjects, a group kept apart from the approximately 700-subject first cohort. This sample is drawn from a study of cytomegalovirus exposure and HLA in healthy donors (dated by TCRdb to the late 2010s). Notes on the research overall: A later analysis indicated that the roughly 130 validation repertoires were generated on the platform also employed for the approximately 700 repertoires of the first cohort. The study combined high-throughput TCR immunosequencing, statistical association of individual TCRs with disease status, and machine learning to predict cytomegalovirus infection status. The study aimed to test whether cataloging public T cell receptors could reveal signatures of past pathogen exposure. Besides the first cohort of approximately 710 subjects, a separate validation cohort made up of 120 different subjects was used. General conclusions and limits of the study: The study gave a list of roughly 150 TCR beta chains associated with cytomegalovirus. A few of the identified cytomegalovirus-associated TCR beta chains were confirmed in vitro to be specific for cytomegalovirus antigens. All 120 or so repertoires were used to score co-occurrence in the validation cohort in a later analysis, because that analysis had no HLA typing for the cohort. The classifier was reported to diagnose cytomegalovirus status with high specificity and sensitivity in both the original and validation cohorts. According to the authors, the approach could potentially be generalized to other disease states and immunological phenotypes. Most TCR sequences were seen in very few donors, while some public TCRs were found in many individuals. Subsequent analysis determined that TCRs grouped into clusters in the first cohort also showed a tendency toward co-occurrence across the 90 to 150 validation repertoires, and 94% of cluster scores exceeded 0.

CDR3 length: 20 amino acids, cysteine to phenylalanine. CDR3 DNA only is kept here, 60 bases in frame from base 1. The germline V gene yields SGHRS for CDR1 and YFSETQ for CDR2. From V the trimming removes 0 bases and from J it removes 4 bases, while the gene matches leave 16 bases of the junction unaccounted for. The library came from the immunoSEQ multiplex PCR assay. On the study's bioinformatics: To diagnose cytomegalovirus status from the catalog of TCR beta chain sequences, a statistical classification framework was built. This immuneACCESS table, as held by TCRdb, lists in-frame sequences with V and J called but not all clones. Of the missing ones, under half trace to an unresolved V gene in checked studies; the others have no known cause. Clone size and the V and J calls come from that table; the DNA yielded D and trimming. Within this sample are approximately 270,000 clones, with approximately 86% of them counted one time only. The ten top clones hold about 1% of the sample.

The clonotype comes from a woman under 30 in good health and CMV-seronegative. The sequencing input was PBMCs. The chain uses TRBV5-1 and TRBJ2-7; TRBD2 lines up with 13 middle nucleotides. CDR3 region: CASSLGSTGVTSGRWYEQYF. The nucleotide sequence is TGCGCCAGCAGCTTGGGGTCGACAGGGGTGACTAGCGGGAGGTGGTACGAGCAGTACTTC.